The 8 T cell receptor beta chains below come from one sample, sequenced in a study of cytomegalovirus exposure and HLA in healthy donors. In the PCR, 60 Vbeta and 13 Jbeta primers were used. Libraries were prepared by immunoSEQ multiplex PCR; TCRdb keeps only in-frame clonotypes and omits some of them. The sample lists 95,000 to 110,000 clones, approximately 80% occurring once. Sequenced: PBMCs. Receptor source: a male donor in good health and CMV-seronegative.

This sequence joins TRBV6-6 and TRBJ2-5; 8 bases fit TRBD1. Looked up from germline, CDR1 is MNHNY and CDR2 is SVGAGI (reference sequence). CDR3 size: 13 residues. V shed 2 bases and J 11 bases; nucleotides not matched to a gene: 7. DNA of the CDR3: TGTGCCAGCAGTTACCTAAGGACAGGGCTTCAGTACTTC. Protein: CASSYLRTGLQYF.

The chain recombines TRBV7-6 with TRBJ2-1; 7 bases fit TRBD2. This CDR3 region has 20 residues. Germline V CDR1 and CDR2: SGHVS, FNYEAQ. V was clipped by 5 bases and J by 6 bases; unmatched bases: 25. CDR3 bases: TGTGCCAGCAGCCCCAAGGTCGGCAGGGCGAAAGCGGGGACCCCCAATGAGCAGTTCTTC. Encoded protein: CASSPKVGRAKAGTPNEQFF.

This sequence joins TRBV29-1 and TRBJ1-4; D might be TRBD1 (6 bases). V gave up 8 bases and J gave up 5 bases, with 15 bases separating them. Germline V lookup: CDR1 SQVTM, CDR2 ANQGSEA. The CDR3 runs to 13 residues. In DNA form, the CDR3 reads TGCAGCTACACCGGGACACGGAATGAAAAACTGTTTTTT. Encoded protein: CSYTGTRNEKLFF. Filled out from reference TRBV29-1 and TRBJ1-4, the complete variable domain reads SAVISQKPSRDICQRGTSLTIQCQVDSQVTMMFWYRQQPGQSLTLIATANQGSEATYESGFVIDKFPISRPNLTFSTLTVSNMSPEDSSIYLCSYTGTRNEKLFFGSGTQLSVL.

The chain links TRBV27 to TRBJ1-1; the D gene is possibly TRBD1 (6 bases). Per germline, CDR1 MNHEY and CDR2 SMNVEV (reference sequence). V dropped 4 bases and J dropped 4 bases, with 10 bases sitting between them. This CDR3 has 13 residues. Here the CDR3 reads CASSSKQGTEAFF. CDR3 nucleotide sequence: TGTGCCAGCAGTTCGAAACAGGGCACTGAAGCTTTCTTT.

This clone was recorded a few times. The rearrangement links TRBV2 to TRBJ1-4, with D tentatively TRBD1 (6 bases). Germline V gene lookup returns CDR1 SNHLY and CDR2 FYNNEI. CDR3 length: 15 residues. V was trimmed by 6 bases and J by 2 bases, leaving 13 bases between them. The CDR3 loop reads CASSQGGVTNEKLFF. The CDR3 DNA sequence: TGTGCCAGCAGCCAAGGGGGGGTGACTAATGAAAAACTGTTTTTT.

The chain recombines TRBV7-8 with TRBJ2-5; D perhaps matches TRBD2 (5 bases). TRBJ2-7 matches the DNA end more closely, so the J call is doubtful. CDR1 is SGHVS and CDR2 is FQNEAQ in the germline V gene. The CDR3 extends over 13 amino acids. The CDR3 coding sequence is TGTGCCAGCCGAGGAATCCGAGCGGACGAGCAGTACTTC. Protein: CASRGIRADEQYF.

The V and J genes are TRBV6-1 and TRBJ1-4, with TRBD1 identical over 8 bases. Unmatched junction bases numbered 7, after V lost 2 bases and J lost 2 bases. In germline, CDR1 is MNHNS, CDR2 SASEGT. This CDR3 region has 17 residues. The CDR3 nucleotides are TGTGCCAGCAGTGAACGGGCAGGGGGCTTGACTAATGAAAAACTGTTTTTT. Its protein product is CASSERAGGLTNEKLFF.

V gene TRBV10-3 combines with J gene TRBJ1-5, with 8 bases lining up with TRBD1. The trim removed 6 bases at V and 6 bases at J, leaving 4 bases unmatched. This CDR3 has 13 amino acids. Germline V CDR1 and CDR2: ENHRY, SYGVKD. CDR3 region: CAIRPDRGQPQHF. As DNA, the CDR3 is TGTGCCATCAGACCCGACAGGGGTCAGCCCCAGCATTTT.